A selection of T cell receptor beta chains follows, all from one sample in a study of identical twins. TCRdb analysed the 5' RACE reads with MiXCR anew, one entry per CDR3 protein. The sample carries 510,000 or so distinct CDR3 sequences, 13% to 15% recorded once. The same specimen was also included in a second study, on yellow fever vaccine responses in identical twins.

Sequencing input: CD4+ T cells sorted from blood. These receptors came from a young woman in good health. CDR3s include the opening cysteine and the closing phenylalanine or tryptophan. Each record gives: D gene, V gene, J gene, clone size, CDR3 protein, CDR3 DNA. The D gene is left open where the match is weak. A clone size is listed for some rows: how often the clone was seen (once, few, many), or a class if it is expanded.

D: TRBD1
V: TRBV3-1
J: TRBJ2-2
size: few
CDR3: CASSGQGSGGELFF
DNA: TGTGCCAGCAGTGGACAGGGGTCCGGCGGGGAGCTGTTTTTT

D: TRBD2
V: TRBV5-1
J: TRBJ2-1
size: many
CDR3: CASSSSGSSYNEQFF
DNA: TGTGCCAGCAGCTCTAGCGGGAGCTCCTACAATGAGCAGTTCTTC

D: TRBD1
V: TRBV25-1
J: TRBJ1-6
size: few
CDR3: CASSPRTGGSYNSPLHF
DNA: TGTGCCAGCAGCCCTAGGACAGGGGGGTCCTATAATTCACCCCTCCACTTT

D: TRBD1
V: TRBV7-3
J: TRBJ2-7
size: once
CDR3: CASSSGQGGHQYF
DNA: TGTGCCAGCAGCTCCGGACAGGGTGGCCACCAGTACTTC

D: .
V: TRBV10-3
J: TRBJ1-5
size: few
CDR3: CAISESDQPQHF
DNA: TGTGCCATCAGTGAGTCGGATCAGCCCCAGCATTTT

D: .
V: TRBV7-9
J: TRBJ2-1
size: .
CDR3: CASSLQGTGGSEQFF
DNA: TGTGCCAGCAGCTTGCAGGGTACGGGGGGCAGTGAGCAGTTCTTC

D: .
V: TRBV20-1
J: TRBJ2-6
size: few
CDR3: CSARGGASGANVLTF
DNA: TGCAGTGCTAGAGGGGGCGCTTCTGGGGCCAACGTCCTGACTTTC

D: TRBD1
V: TRBV10-3
J: TRBJ2-5
size: .
CDR3: CAISPGTGFQETQYF
DNA: TGTGCCATCAGTCCAGGGACAGGGTTTCAAGAGACCCAGTACTTC

D: .
V: TRBV19
J: TRBJ2-1
size: few
CDR3: CATSQLKGEEQFF
DNA: TGTGCCACTTCCCAATTGAAAGGCGAAGAGCAGTTCTTC

D: TRBD2
V: TRBV18
J: TRBJ2-5
size: .
CDR3: CASFRLAGVEETQYF
DNA: TGTGCCAGCTTTCGACTAGCGGGGGTAGAAGAGACCCAGTACTTC

D: .
V: TRBV28
J: TRBJ2-7
size: few
CDR3: CASGYYEQYF
DNA: TGTGCCAGCGGATACTACGAGCAGTACTTC

D: TRBD2
V: TRBV20-1
J: TRBJ2-1
size: few
CDR3: CSARSHGTSKTYNEQFF
DNA: TGCAGTGCTAGGTCCCATGGGACTAGCAAGACCTACAATGAGCAGTTCTTC

D: TRBD1
V: TRBV11-2
J: TRBJ1-2
size: .
CDR3: CASSQGAGTVANYGYTF
DNA: TGTGCCAGCAGCCAGGGGGCGGGGACAGTAGCTAACTATGGCTACACCTTC

D: .
V: TRBV7-2
J: TRBJ2-2
size: .
CDR3: CASSLAPLNTGELFF
DNA: TGTGCCAGCAGCTTAGCCCCATTAAACACCGGGGAGCTGTTTTTT

D: TRBD1
V: TRBV5-1
J: TRBJ2-7
size: .
CDR3: CASSLGGGQGLNEQYF
DNA: TGCGCCAGCAGCTTGGGCGGGGGACAGGGTCTCAACGAGCAGTACTTC

D: TRBD1
V: TRBV12-3/TRBV12-4
J: TRBJ2-3
size: many
CDR3: CASSLAGTASTDTQYF
DNA: TGTGCCAGCAGTTTAGCCGGGACAGCTAGCACAGATACGCAGTATTTT

D: TRBD2
V: TRBV5-1
J: TRBJ2-1
size: few
CDR3: CASSGGLAGNNEQFF
DNA: TGCGCCAGCAGCGGGGGACTAGCGGGTAACAATGAGCAGTTCTTC

D: .
V: TRBV9
J: TRBJ2-2
size: .
CDR3: CASSETRTVITGELFF
DNA: TGTGCCAGCAGCGAAACCCGGACAGTAATCACCGGGGAGCTGTTTTTT

D: .
V: TRBV20-1
J: TRBJ2-5
size: few
CDR3: CSAKKRETQYF
DNA: TGCAGTGCAAAAAAGAGGGAGACCCAGTACTTC

D: .
V: TRBV12-3/TRBV12-4
J: TRBJ2-7
size: .
CDR3: CASSLRDKDEQYF
DNA: TGTGCCAGCAGTCTCCGGGACAAGGACGAGCAGTACTTC

D: TRBD2
V: TRBV7-3
J: TRBJ2-3
size: .
CDR3: CACSSGLAGATDTQYF
DNA: TGTGCCTGCAGCTCCGGACTAGCGGGAGCCACAGATACGCAGTATTTT

D: .
V: TRBV15
J: TRBJ2-7
size: few
CDR3: CATSREALDSSYEQYF
DNA: TGTGCCACCAGCAGAGAGGCACTAGACAGCTCCTACGAGCAGTACTTC

D: TRBD2
V: TRBV9
J: TRBJ2-3
size: .
CDR3: CASSGDYATDTQYF
DNA: TGTGCCAGCAGCGGGGACTACGCGACAGATACGCAGTATTTT

D: .
V: TRBV2
J: TRBJ2-4
size: .
CDR3: CASRTGDRLAKNIQYF
DNA: TGTGCCAGCAGGACGGGGGACAGATTAGCCAAAAACATTCAGTACTTC

D: TRBD2
V: TRBV12-3/TRBV12-4
J: TRBJ2-1
size: many
CDR3: CASSSLAGGYNEQFF
DNA: TGTGCCAGCAGTTCTTTAGCGGGGGGCTACAATGAGCAGTTCTTC

D: .
V: TRBV7-6
J: TRBJ2-5
size: .
CDR3: CASSLLGSTVETQYF
DNA: TGTGCCAGCAGCTTATTGGGCTCAACGGTGGAGACCCAGTACTTC

D: .
V: TRBV10-3
J: TRBJ2-5
size: many
CDR3: CAISESDRQETQYF
DNA: TGTGCCATCAGTGAGTCTGACAGACAAGAGACCCAGTACTTC

D: .
V: TRBV6-5
J: TRBJ2-6
size: few
CDR3: CASRDLETGANVLTF
DNA: TGTGCCAGCAGAGACCTAGAAACTGGGGCCAACGTCCTGACTTTC

D: .
V: TRBV21-1
J: TRBJ2-5
size: few
CDR3: CASSIDDRYPQETQYF
DNA: TGTGCCAGCAGCATTGACGACAGGTACCCCCAAGAGACCCAGTACTTC

D: .
V: TRBV7-9
J: TRBJ2-2
size: .
CDR3: CASSLAFIGTGELFF
DNA: TGTGCCAGCAGCTTAGCGTTTATTGGAACCGGGGAGCTGTTTTTT

D: TRBD2
V: TRBV4-1
J: TRBJ2-1
size: many
CDR3: CASSPGGGLWNEQFF
DNA: TGCGCCAGCAGCCCCGGGGGGGGGCTATGGAATGAGCAGTTCTTC

D: .
V: TRBV20-1
J: TRBJ2-5
size: .
CDR3: CSARGVWETQYF
DNA: TGCAGTGCTAGAGGGGTTTGGGAGACCCAGTACTTC

D: .
V: TRBV27
J: TRBJ1-2
size: few
CDR3: CASSLTGSLHGYTF
DNA: TGTGCCAGCAGTTTGACCGGGTCCCTCCATGGCTACACCTTC

D: .
V: TRBV10-3
J: TRBJ2-2
size: few
CDR3: CAITNTGELFF
DNA: TGTGCCATCACGAACACCGGGGAGCTGTTTTTT

D: .
V: TRBV11-2
J: TRBJ1-1
size: .
CDR3: CASSFGMLTEAFF
DNA: TGTGCCAGCAGCTTCGGCATGCTCACTGAAGCTTTCTTT

D: .
V: TRBV28
J: TRBJ1-1
size: few
CDR3: CASSLAYRTAFF
DNA: TGTGCCAGCAGTTTAGCATATAGAACGGCTTTCTTT

D: .
V: TRBV28
J: TRBJ1-2
size: few
CDR3: CASSLNRGGYTF
DNA: TGTGCCAGCAGTTTGAATAGGGGCGGCTACACCTTC

D: .
V: TRBV12-3/TRBV12-4
J: TRBJ1-2
size: many
CDR3: CASSPQGYGYTF
DNA: TGTGCCAGCAGTCCCCAGGGCTATGGCTACACCTTC

D: TRBD2
V: TRBV5-1
J: TRBJ2-3
size: .
CDR3: CASSLGTSGHTDTQYF
DNA: TGCGCCAGCAGCCTCGGGACTAGCGGCCACACAGATACGCAGTATTTT

D: TRBD1
V: TRBV2
J: TRBJ1-5
size: once
CDR3: CASRRTGDNQPQHF
DNA: TGTGCCAGCAGGAGGACAGGGGACAATCAGCCCCAGCATTTT

D: TRBD2
V: TRBV24-1
J: TRBJ2-5
size: .
CDR3: CATSATPSGTTKETQYF
DNA: TGTGCCACCAGTGCCACTCCGTCGGGGACTACTAAAGAGACCCAGTACTTC

D: TRBD1
V: TRBV12-3/TRBV12-4
J: TRBJ1-1
size: many
CDR3: CASSLGRQGAFWVTEAFF
DNA: TGTGCCAGCAGTTTAGGGCGCCAGGGGGCCTTTTGGGTTACTGAAGCTTTCTTT

D: .
V: TRBV5-6
J: TRBJ2-2
size: few
CDR3: CASNTGTVAGELFF
DNA: TGTGCCAGCAACACAGGGACGGTGGCCGGGGAGCTGTTTTTT

D: .
V: TRBV7-3
J: TRBJ2-5
size: few
CDR3: CASSLKKADQETQYF
DNA: TGTGCCAGCAGCTTAAAAAAAGCGGACCAAGAGACCCAGTACTTC

D: .
V: TRBV4-1
J: TRBJ1-2
size: .
CDR3: CASSQDDRDGFNYGYTF
DNA: TGCGCCAGCAGCCAAGATGATCGGGACGGGTTTAACTATGGCTACACCTTC